The T cell receptor beta chain under discussion was sequenced for a study of cytotoxic CD8 clonotypes in ibrutinib-treated CLL. Notes on the study in general: Clonality measured at baseline exceeded age-matched healthy donors, tracking circulating CD8+ T-cell counts.

Sequencing used immunoSEQ multiplex PCR; TCRdb keeps in-frame clones, though not all of them. Of around 310,000 clones in the sample, almost 80% are singletons; the top ten hold 6.5% to 8.5%. To note about this clone: Its antigen remains unidentified.

Trimming pared 4 bases from V and 6 bases from J, leaving 13 bases between. The CDR3 is made up of 13 amino acids. The V gene's germline CDR1 is ENHRY and CDR2 SYGVKD. This TCR was sampled from a human donor with chronic lymphocytic leukemia. The sample in question was PBMCs, obtained before ibrutinib treatment. This chain connects TRBV10-3 to TRBJ2-7; weak D call: TRBD1 (6 bases). CDR3 nucleotides: TGTGCCATCAGTGTGGCAGGGGTGGGCGAGCAGTACTTC. Translating it yields CAISVAGVGEQYF.